A selection of T cell receptor beta chains follows, all from one sample in a study of T cell repertoires in cytomegalovirus infection. No antigen is known for these receptors. Using its own MiXCR run on the reads, TCRdb lists one record per CDR3 protein. The table records approximately 1,000,000 distinct CDR3 sequences, roughly 30% of them present only once. The specimen comprised cultured CD8+ T cells from PBMCs, sampled from culture after CMV antigen stimulation. These receptors were collected from a human donor in good health (CMV status not recorded). Some clones in this sample may be carry-over from other donors' samples. Each CDR3 is given without its conserved first and last residue. The D gene is left open where the match is weak.

j_call v_call d_call cdr3_aa
TRBJ2-7 TRBV6-2/TRBV6-3 NA ASSPRGGQRSYEQY
TRBJ1-2 TRBV2 TRBD1 ANRGQVGYT
TRBJ2-1 TRBV10-3 NA AISEGEVGPSFYNEQF
TRBJ1-2 TRBV14 NA ASSQDSWGGYGYT
TRBJ2-3 TRBV4-1 TRBD2 ASSPLAGGPIDTQY
TRBJ1-2 TRBV4-1 NA ASSQEWAGNPNGYT
TRBJ1-3 TRBV12-3/TRBV12-4 NA ASSWRERGNTIY
TRBJ1-1 TRBV7-2 NA ASSLGVYRASEAF
TRBJ1-1 TRBV6-5 NA ASSYSGLGTEAF
TRBJ2-3 TRBV20-1 NA SARQTTKSVEDTQY
TRBJ2-1 TRBV11-2 NA ASSFSVQVRYNEQF
TRBJ2-3 TRBV7-8 NA ASSPTLGSPSTDTQY
TRBJ2-7 TRBV11-1 TRBD1 ASSPGQGNSHEQY
TRBJ1-2 TRBV7-2 NA ASSSDSMIGYGYT
TRBJ2-1 TRBV25-1 NA ASRGQDSKSYNEQF
TRBJ2-4 TRBV10-3 NA AISEFVGTETVKNIQY
TRBJ2-2 TRBV12-5 NA ASGLYPGDTGELF
TRBJ1-3 TRBV7-9 NA ASSLGQNGNTIY
TRBJ1-5 TRBV28 NA ASSLFGQRFNQPQH
TRBJ2-3 TRBV19 NA ASRFLDTQY
TRBJ1-1 TRBV6-6 NA ASSYVGIDTEAF
TRBJ1-2 TRBV7-6 NA ASSPGGSGYT
TRBJ1-2 TRBV7-9 NA ASSHKGGAHPPNYGYT
TRBJ1-6 TRBV7-2 NA ASSPLGSPLH
TRBJ2-1 TRBV11-3 NA ASSLDPEGVEQF
TRBJ2-5 TRBV27 TRBD2 ASSSPWGGQETQY
TRBJ2-3 TRBV5-4 TRBD1 ASSPTGSSTDTQY
TRBJ2-5 TRBV19 TRBD1 ASSIVARGQETQY
TRBJ2-4 TRBV4-3 TRBD2 ASSQVSRLAGGGDIQY
TRBJ1-1 TRBV24-1 NA ATTEGMMNTEAF
TRBJ2-7 TRBV27 NA ASSPLSLDSSGLYEQY
TRBJ2-1 TRBV24-1 TRBD1 ATSDREVTFGNEQF
TRBJ1-6 TRBV12-3/TRBV12-4 TRBD1 ASSPTGGSSPLH
TRBJ1-2 TRBV10-3 NA AISEYSNYGYT
TRBJ1-1 TRBV19 TRBD1 ASSMARQGPLNTEAF
TRBJ1-2 TRBV12-3/TRBV12-4 NA ASSLVMSGGDYGYT
TRBJ2-1 TRBV6-2/TRBV6-3 TRBD1 ASSITPGGASSYNEQF
TRBJ2-7 TRBV19 NA ASSMTGYEQY
TRBJ2-1 TRBV7-2 TRBD2 ASSSRQGSGGRDEQF
TRBJ2-7 TRBV19 NA ASSSQDRTSYEQY
TRBJ1-1 TRBV25-1 NA ASSEFFLGANTEAF
TRBJ1-1 TRBV12-3/TRBV12-4 NA ASSFSRNTEAF
TRBJ1-3 TRBV10-3 NA AISDSAPVVGNTIY
TRBJ1-4 TRBV6-1 TRBD1 ASSGTGVNEKLF
TRBJ1-1 TRBV10-2 NA ASSGGRLGVNTEAF
TRBJ2-3 TRBV7-8 TRBD1 ASSLVGTGETDTQY
TRBJ2-3 TRBV7-2 TRBD1 ASSLARDSRTDTQY
TRBJ1-1 TRBV7-9 TRBD1 ASSLAGRQGDTEAF
TRBJ1-5 TRBV4-2 NA ASSQDPAVDQPQH
TRBJ2-7 TRBV27 NA ASSSLTFIGSSYEQY
TRBJ2-1 TRBV6-2/TRBV6-3 TRBD1 ASIPRGQGYNEQF
TRBJ1-2 TRBV10-3 NA ASLPSSGDYNYGYT
TRBJ1-6 TRBV27 NA ASSRPTGYNSPLH
TRBJ2-7 TRBV6-2/TRBV6-3 TRBD2 ASSPSSGEIYEQY
TRBJ2-2 TRBV7-7 NA ASSDSRGELF
TRBJ2-1 TRBV29-1 TRBD2 SVEVLAAPRSYNEQF
TRBJ1-4 TRBV29-1 TRBD1 SVELVGGSEKLF
TRBJ1-1 TRBV6-2/TRBV6-3 NA ASNTATEAF